The entry that follows covers one T cell receptor beta chain sequence. Its antigen is unknown. No much larger clonotype is one base removed from it; base qualities were not supplied. From the cysteine up to the phenylalanine, the CDR3 has a length of 15 residues. Only CDR3 DNA is held: 45 bases, read in frame from base 1. CDR1 is given as SGHRS and CDR2 as YFSETQ, both from the germline V gene. V sheds 5 bases and J sheds 6 bases, leaving 19 bases between their ends. This entry belongs to a study of blood T cell repertoires in COVID-19 (dated by TCRdb to the early 2020s). Broadly, across the study: Samples covering the acute and convalescent phases of COVID-19 were provided by collaborators in the United States, Italy and Spain. Samples came from the ongoing ImmuneRACE study (first 160 participants) plus 1,254 subjects from 6 global collaborators. The repertoires were released in a freely available public database intended as a resource for research on the immune response to SARS-CoV-2. The material from the prospective study consisted of cDNA or gDNA derived from T cells, B-cell-depleted T cells, or PBMCs. Subjects who had been exposed to COVID-19, were actively infected with it, or had recovered from it provided the deeply sampled blood TCRbeta repertoires that made up the dataset. Where HLA class I and class II types were available, the types were taken from metadata supplied by the sample provider, not from assay-based typing. Nearly every sample came with metadata listing a de-identified subject ID, COVID-19 status, age in years and sex. General findings and caveats noted by the study authors: The amount of clinical and demographic metadata varied by source and participant and was provided uncurated.

The immunoSEQ Assay, a bias-controlled multiplex PCR, was used to amplify TCRbeta CDR3 regions from genomic DNA. Turning to the authors' computational methods: The number of nucleated cells in each sample was estimated from the amplification of reference gene primers within the assay. To quantify the absolute abundance of each unique TCRbeta CDR3 rearrangement, sequence reads were collapsed and filtered. Productive Simpson clonality was computed per sample as the square root of Simpson's diversity index over productive rearrangements. Held by TCRdb, this immuneACCESS table contains in-frame sequences only and omits some clones. Under half of the omission traces to an unresolved V gene where checked; the cause of the rest is unknown. The DNA gave D and trimming, while V, J and clone size come from that table. This sample gives approximately 260,000 clones in total; roughly four fifths of them show up just once. Roughly 3.1% of the sample belongs to the ten largest clones.

Participants in the prospective study were aged about 18 to 95 years, lived in 24 United States geographic areas, and enrolled through a virtual design. Cohort assignment in the prospective study relied on participant-reported clinical history from a screening survey and a study questionnaire. ImmuneRACE Cohort 3 recovered participants were defined by two consecutive negative NP/OP PCR tests, healthcare professional clearance, or symptom resolution. In the prospective study, mobile phlebotomists collected whole blood, serum and a nasopharyngeal or oropharyngeal swab from each participant. Prospective study participants could optionally give additional blood draws and questionnaires over an approximately 2-month period. Before DNA extraction, prospective study blood samples were shipped either frozen or at room temperature.

Recombination joined TRBV5-1 with TRBJ2-3; TRBD2 could be the D gene, as 6 bases match. Sequences were obtained from PBMCs or T cells enriched from blood (not recorded which). The receptor was derived from a man aged 50 to 60 who had recovered from COVID-19. CDR3 sequence: CASRTDGGPWDTQYF. The DNA sequence is as follows: TGCGCCAGCAGAACCGACGGGGGTCCGTGGGATACGCAGTATTTT.